Listed here is a single T cell receptor (beta chain). Donors included only healthy HIV-negative adults lacking recent acute infections or vaccinations. Caucasian adults residing in Nashville, Tennessee made up all the donors. The data stem from a study of shared clonotypes between healthy human individuals. Across the whole study: CD4 naive and memory got three plates each, CD8 naive two, CD8 memory one.

Replicate sorted-subset PCRs were loaded with around 200 ng DNA, 30,000 to 35,000 T cell genomes. Assay: immunoSEQ multiplex PCR; the TCRdb copy retains only in-frame clones and omits some. The sample records under 300,000 clones, 60% to 80% being singletons. The CDR3 contains 15 residues. CDR1 and CDR2 (germline): LNHNV, YYDKDF (reference sequence). The germline V and J ends were trimmed by 1 base and 5 bases, with 15 bases remaining between them. This sequence was found in a man aged 25 to 40 in good health. Sequenced input: memory CD4+ T cells sorted from blood. Subset of the sample: CD45RA-negative fraction. This rearrangement joins TRBV15 to TRBJ2-7; D remains unclear. The CDR3 sequence: CATSRVDPIIHEQYF. As DNA, the CDR3 is TGTGCCACCAGCAGAGTTGACCCGATTATCCACGAGCAGTACTTC.